The 2 T cell receptor beta chains in this list originate from one sample, sequenced in a study of molecular identifiers for immune sequencing clone quantification. TCRdb redid the calling of the PCR reads with MiXCR, one entry per CDR3 protein. Found here are approximately 670,000 distinct CDR3 sequences, about 20% of them singletons; the top ten hold under 0.95%. Material for sequencing was naive CD8+ T cells from blood, with Jurkat cell RNA spiked in. Described subset: FACS-sorted CD8+CD4-CCR7+CD45RA+ naive T cells. Receptor source: a human donor in good health. Some libraries in this study had Jurkat cell RNA spiked in.

This clonotype was seen ten or more times. The chain is built from TRBV9 and TRBJ2-3, with TRBD1 matching over 8 bases. V was clipped by 4 bases and J by 0 bases; unmatched bases: 4. The CDR3 runs 15 residues. Germline CDR1 is SGDLS and CDR2 is YYNGEE. In DNA form, the CDR3 reads TGTGCCAGCAGCAACCGGGACAGGAGCACAGATACGCAGTATTTT. Protein product: CASSNRDRSTDTQYF.

The CDR3 sequence is CASSELGSGELFF. The DNA of the CDR3 is TGTGCCAGCAGTGAATTAGGGTCCGGGGAGCTGTTTTTT. The V gene is TRBV6-1, the J gene TRBJ2-2; D gene unclear. V lost 2 bases to trimming and J lost 6 bases, with 7 bases between them. This CDR3 comprises 13 residues. The germline V gene encodes CDR1 MNHNS and CDR2 SASEGT.